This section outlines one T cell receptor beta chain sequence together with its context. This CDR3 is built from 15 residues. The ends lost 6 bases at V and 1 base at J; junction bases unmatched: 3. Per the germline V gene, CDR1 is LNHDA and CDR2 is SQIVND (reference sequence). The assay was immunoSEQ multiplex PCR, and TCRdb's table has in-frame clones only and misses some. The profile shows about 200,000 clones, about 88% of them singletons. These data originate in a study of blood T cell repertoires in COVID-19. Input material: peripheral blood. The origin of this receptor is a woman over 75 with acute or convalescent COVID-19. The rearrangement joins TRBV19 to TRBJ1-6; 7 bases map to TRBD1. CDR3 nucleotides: TGTGCCAGTAGCGACAGGGAATCCTATAATTCACCCCTCCACTTT. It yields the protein CASSDRESYNSPLHF. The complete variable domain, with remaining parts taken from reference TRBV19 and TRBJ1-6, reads DGGITQSPKYLFRKEGQNVTLSCEQNLNHDAMYWYRQDPGQGLRLIYYSQIVNDFQKGDIAEGYSVSREKKESFPLTVTSAQKNPTAFYLCASSDRESYNSPLHFGNGTRLTVT.